The 25 T cell receptor beta chains presented below share a single source sample, sequenced in a study of control samples from healthy donors and cancer patients (dated by TCRdb to the early 2020s). The library was obtained by the immunoSEQ multiplex PCR assay. Held by TCRdb, this immuneACCESS table contains in-frame sequences only and omits some clones. Under half of the omission traces to an unresolved V gene where checked; the cause of the rest is unknown. The sample table contains about 63,000 clones; only one count was recorded for around 87% of them. The ten top clones hold approximately 12% of the sample. The sample consisted of PBMCs. Receptors were obtained from a woman aged 55-69 years with lung cancer.

This clone was counted a single time. V gene TRBV5-1 combines with J gene TRBJ1-2, with a weak D call TRBD1 (5 bases). The V gene's germline CDR1 is SGHRS and CDR2 YFSETQ. The CDR3 has 15 residues. V lost 3 bases and J 8 bases, leaving 20 bases between the germline ends. In nucleotides, the CDR3 is TGCGCCAGCAGCTGGGGGAGCGGTCAGGGCGGCGGCTACACCTTC. This gives the protein CASSWGSGQGGGYTF.

The genes are TRBV7-3 and TRBJ1-6; weak D call: TRBD1 (6 bases). Trimming took off 5 bases at V and 8 bases at J, with 19 bases between the two ends. Germline CDR1 SGHTA, CDR2 FQGTGA. The CDR3 contains 16 residues. The CDR3 sequence: CASSPIGQGNDSPLHF. The CDR3 DNA follows: TGTGCCAGCAGCCCCATTGGGCAGGGGAATGATTCACCCCTCCACTTT.

This chain uses TRBV28 with TRBJ1-2; 8 bases fit TRBD1. The germline V gene encodes CDR1 MDHEN and CDR2 SYDVKM. This CDR3 is built from 13 residues. With 2 bases clipped from V and 4 bases from J, the junction kept 0 bases outside the gene matches. This CDR3 reads CASSLGQGYGYTF. As DNA, the CDR3 is TGTGCCAGCAGTTTAGGACAGGGCTATGGCTACACCTTC.

This chain joins TRBV5-4 and TRBJ2-3; the match to TRBD2 covers 10 bases. The J segment lost 6 bases and the V segment lost 1 base, leaving 8 bases of the junction unmatched. There are 16 residues in the CDR3. Per the germline V gene, CDR1 is SGHNT and CDR2 is YYREEE (reference sequence). Here the CDR3 reads CASSLFSAGGTDTQYF. For the CDR3, the DNA is TGTGCCAGCAGCTTGTTTTCAGCGGGGGGGACCGATACGCAGTATTTT.

The chain uses TRBV5-5 and TRBJ1-5, with D unresolved. Germline V gives CDR1 SGHKS, CDR2 YYEKEE (reference sequence). V lost 0 bases and J lost 3, with 10 bases in between. This CDR3 spans 15 amino acids. The CDR3 is CASSLGAGNNQPQHF. CDR3 sequence (DNA): TGTGCCAGCAGCTTGGGGGCAGGTAACAATCAGCCCCAGCATTTT. The variable domain in full, with the rest retrieved from reference TRBV5-5 and TRBJ1-5, is DAGVTQSPTHLIKTRGQQVTLRCSPISGHKSVSWYQQVLGQGPQFIFQYYEKEERGRGNFPDRFSARQFPNYSSELNVNALLLGDSALYLCASSLGAGNNQPQHFGDGTRLSIL.

This clone has only a few counts. V gene TRBV7-3 combines with J gene TRBJ1-2, with D perhaps TRBD1 (5 bases). Trimming shortened V by 3 bases and J by 4 bases, and 18 bases separated the two germline ends. Germline CDR1 is SGHTA and CDR2 is FQGTGA. There are 16 residues in the CDR3. The CDR3 spells CASSFGRAPWPYGYTF. CDR3 nucleotides: TGTGCCAGCAGCTTCGGCAGGGCCCCCTGGCCCTATGGCTACACCTTC.

V gene TRBV5-1 combines with J gene TRBJ1-4; D is perhaps TRBD1 (6 bases). The CDR3 has 15 residues. Germline V lookup: CDR1 SGHRS, CDR2 YFSETQ. V gave up 4 bases and J gave up 6 bases, with 16 bases separating them. In DNA form, the CDR3 reads TGCGCCAGCAGCGGATCAGGGGAGCTCTATGAAAAACTGTTTTTT. This gives the protein CASSGSGELYEKLFF.

V and J are TRBV4-1 and TRBJ2-1; D remains unclear. Trimming shortened V by 1 base and J by 10 bases, and 14 bases separated the two germline ends. CDR3 size: 14 residues. CDR1 and CDR2 from the germline V gene are MGHRA and YSYEKL. The CDR3 bases are TGCGCCAGCAGCCAAGTCGGTCCCTTGGGGGAGCAGTTCTTC. Translating it yields CASSQVGPLGEQFF.

The chain joins TRBV29-1 to TRBJ1-1; D is unresolved. The V end lost 4 bases, the J end lost 1 base, and 10 bases lay between the germline ends. This CDR3 spans 13 amino acids. Germline V lookup: CDR1 SQVTM, CDR2 ANQGSEA. CDR3 region: CSVAPRPNTEAFF. The CDR3 DNA reads TGCAGCGTTGCACCGAGACCGAACACTGAAGCTTTCTTT.

The V gene is TRBV19, the J gene TRBJ1-3; 9 nucleotides match TRBD1. V shed 8 bases and J 6 bases; nucleotides not matched to a gene: 5. This CDR3 is 13 amino acids long. The germline gives CDR1 LNHDA, CDR2 SQIVND (reference sequence). CDR3 DNA sequence: TGTGCCAGTGGAGGGACAGGGCAAAACACCATATATTTT. Protein sequence: CASGGTGQNTIYF.

The chain recombines TRBV6-4 with TRBJ1-1, with unresolved D. The germline V gene encodes CDR1 MRHNA and CDR2 SNTAGT. This CDR3 is built from 13 residues. V lost 6 bases, J lost 0 bases, and 8 bases lay in between. The CDR3 sequence is CASSISMNTEAFF. The CDR3 DNA sequence: TGTGCCAGCAGCATATCCATGAACACTGAAGCTTTCTTT.

The J gene is TRBJ1-5, the V gene TRBV28, with D unresolved. V was cut by 7 bases and J by 1 base, with 11 bases left in between. Germline V lookup: CDR1 MDHEN, CDR2 SYDVKM. The CDR3 length is 14 residues. The CDR3 sequence: CASKTYKSNQPQHF. The CDR3 nucleotides read TGTGCCAGCAAAACTTACAAGAGCAATCAGCCCCAGCATTTT.

CDR3 region: CASSDRDQPQHF. In nucleotides, the CDR3 is TGCGCCAGCAGTGACAGGGATCAGCCCCAGCATTTT. J is TRBJ1-5 and V is TRBV10-2, with a possible D match to TRBD1 (5 bases). Trimming removed 3 bases at V and 5 bases at J, with 5 bases between. Germline CDR1 and CDR2: WSHSY and SAAADI. CDR3 size: 12 residues.

This clone is a singleton in its sample. The J gene is TRBJ2-7, the V gene TRBV4-1; 9 bases line up with TRBD1. With 1 base clipped from V and 2 bases from J, the junction kept 3 bases outside the gene matches. Germline assignment: CDR1 MGHRA and CDR2 YSYEKL. CDR3 length equals 15 residues. The CDR3 reads CASSQAGQGTYEQYF. For the CDR3, the DNA is TGCGCCAGCAGCCAAGCGGGACAGGGAACCTACGAGCAGTACTTC.

The rearrangement uses TRBV5-6 and TRBJ2-1; 11 nucleotides align to TRBD2. The CDR3 has 17 amino acids. After removal of 3 bases from V and 0 bases from J, the junction contained 5 bases not matched to a gene. Germline lookup yields CDR1 SGHDT and CDR2 YYEEEE. This chain's CDR3 is CASSSLAGGLSYNEQFF. The CDR3 coding sequence is TGTGCCAGCAGCTCCCTAGCGGGGGGCCTCTCCTACAATGAGCAGTTCTTC.

This chain connects TRBV7-8 to TRBJ2-7; TRBD1 is a possible D gene (6 bases). CDR1 SGHVS and CDR2 FQNEAQ come from the germline V gene. CDR3 size: 12 residues. Trimming left V 11 bases short and J 2 bases short, with 13 bases between. Here the CDR3 DNA reads TGTGCCTCGAGGGGGACCACCTACGAGCAGTACTTC. Encoded protein: CASRGTTYEQYF.

This rearrangement joins TRBV12-3 or TRBV12-4 to TRBJ2-5, with D possibly TRBD2 on 6 matching bases. The CDR3 contains 13 residues. Trimming removed 0 bases at V and 4 bases at J, with 6 bases between. CDR3 protein: CASSLAGGETQYF. CDR3 coding DNA: TGTGCCAGCAGTTTAGCGGGGGGAGAGACCCAGTACTTC.

The chain is built from TRBV2 and TRBJ2-1, with D perhaps being TRBD1 or TRBD2 (7 bases each). The germline V gene encodes CDR1 SNHLY and CDR2 FYNNEI. The CDR3 is 14 amino acids. The V and J ends lost 4 bases and 7 bases respectively, with 14 bases between them. CDR3 in amino acids: CASSATRGGNEQFF. The DNA of the CDR3 is TGTGCCAGCAGTGCGACCAGGGGGGGGAATGAGCAGTTCTTC.

The chain recombines TRBV10-3 with TRBJ2-1; D unresolved. CDR3 length: 12 amino acids. The V end lost 4 bases, the J end lost 8 bases, and 9 bases lay between the germline ends. Germline V CDR1 and CDR2: ENHRY, SYGVKD. The CDR3 reads CAISGARDEQFF. The CDR3 DNA is TGTGCCATCAGTGGGGCTAGGGATGAGCAGTTCTTC.

The chain is built from TRBV6-6 and TRBJ2-1; D ambiguous. This CDR3 comprises 11 residues. Germline CDR1 and CDR2: MNHNY and SVGAGI (reference sequence). Trimming cost V 7 bases and J 3 bases, with 4 bases left between them. DNA for the CDR3: TGTGCCAGCACCCTCTACAATGAGCAGTTCTTC. It translates to CASTLYNEQFF.

The chain recombines TRBV30 with TRBJ2-1; 7 nucleotides align to TRBD2. The CDR3 is 13 amino acids. After removal of 1 base from V and 5 bases from J, the junction contained 2 bases not matched to a gene. Germline CDR1 GTSNPN, CDR2 SVGIG (reference sequence). The CDR3 reads CAWSDGTNNEQFF. Written as DNA, the CDR3 is TGTGCCTGGAGTGACGGGACTAACAATGAGCAGTTCTTC.

The CDR3 DNA reads as TGTGCCAGTAGTATCGATGGTGAGGGGAACTCACCCCTCCACTTT. Its translation: CASSIDGEGNSPLHF. The chain has TRBV19 and TRBJ1-6; weak D call: TRBD1 (5 bases). The germline V gene has CDR1 LNHDA and CDR2 SQIVND (reference sequence). Trimming removed 3 bases from V and 10 bases from J, with 16 bases in between. The CDR3 sequence is 15 residues long.

The chain links TRBV6-1 to TRBJ2-7; no definite D call. This CDR3 region has 13 residues. The V end was cut by 3 bases, the J end by 2 bases, with 8 bases between. The germline gives CDR1 MNHNS, CDR2 SASEGT. The CDR3 sequence: CASSDGTPYEQYF. CDR3 nucleotide sequence: TGTGCCAGCAGTGATGGCACTCCCTACGAGCAGTACTTC.

This clone was observed a handful of times. J is TRBJ1-2 and V is TRBV18; possible D gene TRBD1, 6 bases. The CDR3 covers 13 residues. V lost 10 bases, J lost 2 bases, and 14 bases lay in between. The germline V gene has CDR1 KGHSH and CDR2 LQKENI. The CDR3 DNA sequence: TGTGCCACCGGGGAGCAGGGGAACTATGGCTACACCTTC. It codes for CATGEQGNYGYTF.

The genes are TRBV11-2 and TRBJ1-6; 7 positions match TRBD1. From germline, CDR1 is SGHAT and CDR2 FQNNGV. Losses at the gene ends were 2 bases for V and 6 bases for J; bases not matched to a gene: 7. The CDR3 extends over 16 amino acids. The CDR3 DNA sequence: TGTGCCAGCAGCTTATATGGACAGGCATCTAATTCACCCCTCCACTTT. It yields the protein CASSLYGQASNSPLHF.